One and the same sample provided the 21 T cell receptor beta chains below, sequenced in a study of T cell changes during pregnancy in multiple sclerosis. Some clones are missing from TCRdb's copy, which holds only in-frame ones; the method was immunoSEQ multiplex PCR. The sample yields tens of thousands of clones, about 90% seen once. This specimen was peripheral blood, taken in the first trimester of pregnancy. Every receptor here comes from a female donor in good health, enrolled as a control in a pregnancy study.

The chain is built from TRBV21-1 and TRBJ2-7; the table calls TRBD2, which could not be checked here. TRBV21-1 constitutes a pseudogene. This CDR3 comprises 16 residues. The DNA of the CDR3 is TGTGCCAGCAGCAAAGATCCTAGCGGGGGAGCCTACGAGCAGTACTTC. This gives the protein CASSKDPSGGAYEQYF.

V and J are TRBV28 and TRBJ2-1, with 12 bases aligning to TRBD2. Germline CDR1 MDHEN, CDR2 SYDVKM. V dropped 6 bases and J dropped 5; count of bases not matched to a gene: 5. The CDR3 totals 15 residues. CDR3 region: CASSTPSGRDNEQFF. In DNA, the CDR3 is TGTGCCAGCAGCACTCCTAGCGGGAGGGACAATGAGCAGTTCTTC.

The CDR3 nucleotides are TGTGCCAGCAGCACTTATAGGGGGAACACTGAAGCTTTCTTT. It codes for CASSTYRGNTEAFF. The chain has TRBV7-9 and TRBJ1-1, with a possible D match to TRBD1 (5 bases). This CDR3 is 14 amino acids long. CDR1 is SEHNR, CDR2 FQNEAQ, per germline (reference sequence). Trimming removed 5 bases at V and 1 base at J, with 11 bases between.

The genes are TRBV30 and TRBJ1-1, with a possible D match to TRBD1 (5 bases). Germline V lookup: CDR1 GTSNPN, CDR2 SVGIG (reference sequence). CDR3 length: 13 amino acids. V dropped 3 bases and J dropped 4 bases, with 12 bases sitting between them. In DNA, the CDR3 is TGTGCCTGGAGGGGGCAGGGAATCACTGAAGCTTTCTTT. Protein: CAWRGQGITEAFF.

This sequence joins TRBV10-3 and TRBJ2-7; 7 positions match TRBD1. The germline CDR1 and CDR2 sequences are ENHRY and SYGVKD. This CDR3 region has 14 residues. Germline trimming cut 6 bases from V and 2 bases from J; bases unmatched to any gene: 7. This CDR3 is CAIRGTEQTYEQYF. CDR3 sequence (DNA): TGTGCCATCAGGGGGACAGAACAGACCTACGAGCAGTACTTC.

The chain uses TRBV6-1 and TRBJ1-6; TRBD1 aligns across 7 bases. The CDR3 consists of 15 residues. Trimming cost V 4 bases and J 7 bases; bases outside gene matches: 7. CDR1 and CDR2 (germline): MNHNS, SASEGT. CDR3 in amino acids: CASSVKTGPNSPLHF. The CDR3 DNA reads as TGTGCCAGCAGTGTAAAGACAGGGCCCAATTCACCCCTCCACTTT.

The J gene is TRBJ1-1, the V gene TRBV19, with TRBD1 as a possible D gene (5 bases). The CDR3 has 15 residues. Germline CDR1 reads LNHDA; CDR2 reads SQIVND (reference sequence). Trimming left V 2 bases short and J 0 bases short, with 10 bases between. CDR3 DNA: TGTGCCAGTAGTATACCCGGGGGGGTGAACACTGAAGCTTTCTTT. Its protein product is CASSIPGGVNTEAFF. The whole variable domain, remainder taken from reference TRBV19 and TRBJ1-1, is DGGITQSPKYLFRKEGQNVTLSCEQNLNHDAMYWYRQDPGQGLRLIYYSQIVNDFQKGDIAEGYSVSREKKESFPLTVTSAQKNPTAFYLCASSIPGGVNTEAFFGQGTRLTVV.

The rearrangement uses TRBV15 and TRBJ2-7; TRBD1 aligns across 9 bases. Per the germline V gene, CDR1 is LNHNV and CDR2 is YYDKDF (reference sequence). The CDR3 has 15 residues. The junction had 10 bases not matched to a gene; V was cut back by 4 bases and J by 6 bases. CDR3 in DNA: TGTGCCACCAGCATACGACAGGGGGAGATTGGCGAGCAGTACTTC. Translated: CATSIRQGEIGEQYF.

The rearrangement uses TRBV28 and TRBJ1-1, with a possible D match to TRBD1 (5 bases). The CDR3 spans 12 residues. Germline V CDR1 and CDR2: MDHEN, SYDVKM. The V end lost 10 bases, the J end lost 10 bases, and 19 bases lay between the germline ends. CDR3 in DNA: TGTGCCACCTATAATAAGGGGTTGGCAGCTTTCTTT. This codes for CATYNKGLAAFF.

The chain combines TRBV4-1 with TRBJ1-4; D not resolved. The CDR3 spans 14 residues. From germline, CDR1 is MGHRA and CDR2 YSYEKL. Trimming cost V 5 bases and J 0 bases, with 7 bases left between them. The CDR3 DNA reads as TGCGCCAGCAGCTCCTACTCAACTAATGAAAAACTGTTTTTT. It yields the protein CASSSYSTNEKLFF.

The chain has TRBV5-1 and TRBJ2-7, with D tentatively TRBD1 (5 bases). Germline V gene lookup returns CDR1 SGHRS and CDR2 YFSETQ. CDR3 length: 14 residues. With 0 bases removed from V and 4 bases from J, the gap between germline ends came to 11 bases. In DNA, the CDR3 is TGCGCCAGCAGCTTGGAACAGGCGTCGTACGAGCAGTACTTC. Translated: CASSLEQASYEQYF.

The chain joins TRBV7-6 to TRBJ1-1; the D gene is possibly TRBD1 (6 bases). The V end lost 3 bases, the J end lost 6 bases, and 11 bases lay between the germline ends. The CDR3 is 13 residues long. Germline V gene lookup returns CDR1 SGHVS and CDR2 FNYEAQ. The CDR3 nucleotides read TGTGCCAGCAGCTTGGGGGCACACCCTGAAGCTTTCTTT. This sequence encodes CASSLGAHPEAFF.

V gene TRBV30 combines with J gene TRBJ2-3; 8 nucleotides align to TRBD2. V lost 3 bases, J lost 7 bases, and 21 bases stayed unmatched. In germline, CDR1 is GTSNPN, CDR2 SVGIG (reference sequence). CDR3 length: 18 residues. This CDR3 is CAWRRRGGFSGAENTQYF. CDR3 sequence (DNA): TGTGCCTGGAGACGGAGGGGAGGGTTTAGCGGGGCGGAAAATACGCAGTATTTT.

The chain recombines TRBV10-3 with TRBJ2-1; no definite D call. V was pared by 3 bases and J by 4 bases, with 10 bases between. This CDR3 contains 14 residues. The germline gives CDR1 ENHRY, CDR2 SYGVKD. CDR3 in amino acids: CAISDSVAYNEQFF. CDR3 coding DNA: TGTGCCATCAGTGACAGCGTGGCGTACAATGAGCAGTTCTTC.

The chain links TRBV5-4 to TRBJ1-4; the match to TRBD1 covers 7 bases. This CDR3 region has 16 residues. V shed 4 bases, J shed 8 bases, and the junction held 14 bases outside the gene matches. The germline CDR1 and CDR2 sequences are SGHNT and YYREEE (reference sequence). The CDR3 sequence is CASSIQTGQGGEKLFF. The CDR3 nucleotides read TGTGCCAGCAGCATTCAGACAGGGCAAGGGGGGGAAAAACTGTTTTTT.

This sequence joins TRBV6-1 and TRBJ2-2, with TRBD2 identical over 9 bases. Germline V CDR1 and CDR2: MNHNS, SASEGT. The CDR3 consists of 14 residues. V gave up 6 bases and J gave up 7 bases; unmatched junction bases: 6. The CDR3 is CASRGAGGLGELFF. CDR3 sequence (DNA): TGTGCCAGCAGGGGGGCGGGAGGGCTCGGGGAGCTGTTTTTT.

The CDR3 region has the DNA TGTGCCAGCAGCCGCTGGGACAGGGGGCGGGAAAAACTGTTTTTT. This codes for CASSRWDRGREKLFF. The chain is built from TRBV14 and TRBJ1-4, with 12 bases lining up with TRBD1. Trimming removed 4 bases from V and 8 bases from J; junction bases left unmatched: 5. The CDR3 sequence is 15 residues long. CDR1 SGHDN and CDR2 FVKESK come from the germline V gene.

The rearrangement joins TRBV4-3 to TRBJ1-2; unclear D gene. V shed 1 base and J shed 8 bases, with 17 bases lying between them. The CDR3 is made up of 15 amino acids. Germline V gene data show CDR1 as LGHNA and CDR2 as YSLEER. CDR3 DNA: TGCGCCAGCAGCCAAGTCCGCGGACTCCTGCGGGGCTACACCTTC. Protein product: CASSQVRGLLRGYTF.

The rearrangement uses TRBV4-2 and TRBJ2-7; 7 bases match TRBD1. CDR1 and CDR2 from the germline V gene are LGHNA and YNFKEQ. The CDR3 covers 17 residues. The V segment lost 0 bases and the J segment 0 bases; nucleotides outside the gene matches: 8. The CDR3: CASSQDADRSLSYEQYF. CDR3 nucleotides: TGTGCCAGCAGCCAAGACGCGGACAGGAGCCTCTCCTACGAGCAGTACTTC.

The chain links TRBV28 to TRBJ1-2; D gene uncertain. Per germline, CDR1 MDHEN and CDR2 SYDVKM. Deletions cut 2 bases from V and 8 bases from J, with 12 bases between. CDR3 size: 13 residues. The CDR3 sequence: CASSLGQVAGYTF. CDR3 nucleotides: TGTGCCAGCAGTTTAGGGCAGGTGGCAGGCTACACCTTC.

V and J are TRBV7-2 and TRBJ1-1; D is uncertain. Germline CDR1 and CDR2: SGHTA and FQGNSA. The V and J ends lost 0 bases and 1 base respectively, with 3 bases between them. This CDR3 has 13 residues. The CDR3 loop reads CASSLARNTEAFF. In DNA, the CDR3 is TGTGCCAGCAGCTTAGCGAGGAACACTGAAGCTTTCTTT.